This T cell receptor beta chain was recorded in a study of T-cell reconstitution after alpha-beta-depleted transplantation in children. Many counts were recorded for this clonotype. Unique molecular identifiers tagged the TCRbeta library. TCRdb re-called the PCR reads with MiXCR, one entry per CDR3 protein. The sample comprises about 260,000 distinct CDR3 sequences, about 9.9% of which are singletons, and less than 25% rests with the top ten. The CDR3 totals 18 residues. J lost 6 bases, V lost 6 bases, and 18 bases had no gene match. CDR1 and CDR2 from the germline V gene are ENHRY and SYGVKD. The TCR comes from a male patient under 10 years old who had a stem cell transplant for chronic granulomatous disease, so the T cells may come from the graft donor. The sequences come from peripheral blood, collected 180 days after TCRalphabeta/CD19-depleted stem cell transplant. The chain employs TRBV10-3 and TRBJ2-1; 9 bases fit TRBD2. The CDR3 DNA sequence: TGTGCCATCAGCGCCGGGACTAGCCCTATCGGGTCATCCAATGAGCAGTTCTTC. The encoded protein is CAISAGTSPIGSSNEQFF.